One T cell receptor beta chain is described in this entry. The sample comes from a study of T cell responses to AZD1222 COVID-19 vaccine. Profiled with immunoSEQ multiplex PCR; TCRdb holds only in-frame clones, not every one. This sample has about 75,000 clones, with 88% found just once. Germline V gene data show CDR1 as SGHAT and CDR2 as FQNNGV. V shed 3 bases and J 7 bases; nucleotides not matched to a gene: 9. This CDR3 region has 14 residues. The TCR comes from an adult who received the MenACWY meningococcal vaccine as a control. The chain has TRBV11-2 and TRBJ2-7; TRBD1 matches 7 bases. The sequencing here drew on peripheral blood, taken 28 days after the second dose of the MenACWY control vaccine. CDR3 residues: CASSFNRQGGEQYF. As DNA, the CDR3 is TGTGCCAGCAGCTTCAACCGACAGGGCGGGGAGCAGTACTTC.